Listed here is a single TCR beta chain. The data originate from a study of blood T cell repertoires in COVID-19. Only in-frame clones appear in the TCRdb table, and some are missing; sequencing was by immunoSEQ multiplex PCR. The table lists under 450,000 clones, less than 90% of them singletons. In germline, CDR1 is SGDLS, CDR2 YYNGEE. V was shortened by 0 bases and J by 6 bases, with 10 bases between the two germline ends. The CDR3 consists of 13 residues. Participants were placed into cohorts based on the clinical history they reported. The chain couples TRBV9 to TRBJ2-7, with D maybe TRBD2 (5 bases). The TCR was taken from a woman between 25 and 40 years old who had recovered from COVID-19. Sequencing was performed on PBMCs or T cells enriched from blood (not recorded which). CDR3 protein: CASSVGGFGEQYF. CDR3 DNA sequence: TGTGCCAGCAGCGTAGGAGGGTTCGGCGAGCAGTACTTC.